At least ten counts were recorded for the clone carrying this T cell receptor (beta chain). TCRdb re-derived calls from the PCR reads in MiXCR, one entry per CDR3 protein. The top ten hold around 0.76% of the sample, which has about 500,000 distinct CDR3 sequences, roughly 26% seen once. The sample belongs to a study of molecular identifiers for immune sequencing clone quantification. Germline lookup yields CDR1 SGHDT and CDR2 YYEEEE. This CDR3 contains 13 residues. V was cut by 0 bases and J by 0 bases, with 4 bases left in between. The receptor was isolated from a human donor in good health. Some libraries in this study had Jurkat cell RNA spiked in. The V call is TRBV5-6, the J call TRBJ2-7; D remains ambiguous. Material: naive CD8+ T cells from blood, with Jurkat cell RNA spiked in. The sample's subset: FACS-sorted CD8+CD4-CCR7+CD45RA+ naive T cells. Written as DNA, the CDR3 is TGTGCCAGCAGCTTGGGTGTCTCCTACGAGCAGTACTTC. The encoded protein is CASSLGVSYEQYF.